The next 26 T cell receptor beta chains were all read from a single sample in a study of T-cell memory formation after mild COVID-19. TCRdb re-called the 5' RACE reads through MiXCR, storing one row per CDR3 protein. The data contain roughly 600,000 distinct CDR3 sequences, 18% of them singletons. Sequencing was carried out using PBMCs or a T cell subset sorted from them (not recorded which). Every receptor here comes from an adult woman who had mild COVID-19 (a few samples of this study predate the infection). Cell type and time point are not known.

The chain joins TRBV7-9 to TRBJ1-2; D unresolved. This CDR3 is built from 22 residues. V was cut by 0 bases and J by 0 bases, with 29 bases left in between. The germline V gene encodes CDR1 SEHNR and CDR2 FQNEAQ (reference sequence). This CDR3 is CASSLALGSGLSKGRANYGYTF. DNA of the CDR3: TGTGCCAGCAGCTTAGCGTTGGGATCCGGGTTGTCGAAGGGCAGAGCTAACTATGGCTACACCTTC.

The CDR3 nucleotides read TGTGCCAGCAGCTTAAAAATCAGCGGTGGCACAGATACGCAGTATTTT. Translated, it gives CASSLKISGGTDTQYF. The gene calls are TRBV13 and TRBJ2-3; a possible D gene is TRBD2 (5 bases). The germline V gene encodes CDR1 PRHDT and CDR2 FYEKMQ (reference sequence). This CDR3 comprises 16 residues. V gave up 2 bases and J gave up 1 base, with 13 bases separating them.

The chain couples TRBV7-9 to TRBJ1-1, with 8 bases that match TRBD1. The CDR3 length is 16 residues. The J segment lost 0 bases and the V segment lost 6 bases, leaving 9 bases of the junction unmatched. Germline CDR1 is SEHNR and CDR2 is FQNEAQ (reference sequence). The CDR3: CASRAGEGQVNTEAFF. CDR3 DNA: TGTGCCAGCAGGGCCGGAGAGGGACAGGTGAACACTGAAGCTTTCTTT.

Only a few counts were recorded for this clonotype. The rearrangement uses TRBV5-1 and TRBJ1-4, with D maybe TRBD1 (5 bases). The germline V and J ends were trimmed by 4 bases and 8 bases, with 18 bases remaining between them. CDR3 length: 15 residues. Looked up from germline, CDR1 is SGHRS and CDR2 is YFSETQ. CDR3 coding DNA: TGCGCCAGCAGCAACGCAGGGTCGGAGGAAGAAAAACTGTTTTTT. Translating it yields CASSNAGSEEEKLFF. Drawing the rest from reference TRBV5-1 and TRBJ1-4, the complete variable domain is KAGVTQTPRYLIKTRGQQVTLSCSPISGHRSVSWYQQTPGQGLQFLFEYFSETQRNKGNFPGRFSGRQFSNSRSEMNVSTLELGDSALYLCASSNAGSEEEKLFFGSGTQLSVL.

At least ten counts were recorded for this clonotype. The chain uses TRBV27 and TRBJ2-7; perhaps TRBD2 as D (6 bases). Germline CDR1 MNHEY, CDR2 SMNVEV (reference sequence). The length of the CDR3 is 13 residues. Trimming removed 0 bases at V and 4 bases at J, with 7 bases between. CDR3 sequence reads: CASSLSAGYEQYF. CDR3 nucleotide sequence: TGTGCCAGCAGTTTATCTGCGGGATACGAGCAGTACTTC.

This clonotype showed up many times. The J gene is TRBJ1-1, the V gene TRBV25-1; no clear D gene. CDR1 MGHDK and CDR2 SYGVNS come from the germline V gene. The CDR3 consists of 13 residues. V was clipped by 2 bases and J by 7 bases, with 11 bases between them. The CDR3 DNA is TGTGCCAGCAGTGAACCATACAAGAATGAAGCTTTCTTT. Its translation is CASSEPYKNEAFF.

The V gene is TRBV3-1, the J gene TRBJ2-3; D is unclear. This CDR3 contains 14 residues. CDR1 is LGHDT, CDR2 YNNKEL, per germline (reference sequence). The V end lost 1 base, the J end lost 7 bases, and 12 bases lay between the germline ends. CDR3 in amino acids: CASSQGRLGYTQYF. The CDR3 DNA reads as TGTGCCAGCAGCCAAGGGCGCCTCGGATATACGCAGTATTTT.

The CDR3 sequence is CASSQNGLPGDEQYF. Written as DNA, the CDR3 is TGCGCCAGCAGTCAAAACGGACTCCCCGGAGACGAGCAGTACTTC. The chain carries TRBV5-1 and TRBJ2-7; perhaps TRBD2 as D (5 bases). The germline CDR1 and CDR2 sequences are SGHRS and YFSETQ. There are 15 residues in the CDR3. Trimming removed 5 bases from V and 5 bases from J, with 20 bases in between.

The chain employs TRBV2 and TRBJ2-7, with D perhaps matching TRBD1 (6 bases). CDR3 size: 14 residues. Between the trimmed V and J ends, which lost 4 bases and 2 bases, there was a span of 12 bases. Germline-derived CDR1 and CDR2 are SNHLY and FYNNEI. CDR3 nucleotide sequence: TGTGCCAGCAGTGTAGACAGGTCCCCCTACGAGCAGTACTTC. Protein: CASSVDRSPYEQYF. The whole variable domain, filled in from reference TRBV2 and TRBJ2-7, reads EPEVTQTPSHQVTQMGQEVILRCVPISNHLYFYWYRQILGQKVEFLVSFYNNEISEKSEIFDDQFSVERPDGSNFTLKIRSTKLEDSAMYFCASSVDRSPYEQYFGPGTRLTVT.

There are a few counts of this clonotype. The rearrangement joins TRBV12-3 or TRBV12-4 to TRBJ2-1, with 13 bases that match TRBD2. CDR3 length: 16 residues. Trimming cost V 4 bases and J 4 bases; bases outside gene matches: 4. As DNA, the CDR3 is TGTGCCAGCAGTTCGACTAGCGGGAGGTTTTACAATGAGCAGTTCTTC. Residues: CASSSTSGRFYNEQFF.

In its sample, this clonotype was seen a few times. The genes are TRBV7-3 and TRBJ2-3; 9 nucleotides agree with TRBD1. The germline CDR1 and CDR2 sequences are SGHTA and FQGTGA. V lost 4 bases to trimming and J lost 6 bases; unmatched junction nucleotides: 5. The CDR3 has 14 amino acids. CDR3 in DNA: TGTGCCAGCAGCTCCACCGGGACAGGGGATACGCAGTATTTT. Translating it yields CASSSTGTGDTQYF.

The chain employs TRBV6-6 and TRBJ2-1, with a tentative D call TRBD1 (7 bases). This CDR3 has 15 residues. Trimming stripped 6 bases from V and 2 bases from J, with 14 bases between. CDR1 is MNHNY, CDR2 SVGAGI, per germline (reference sequence). The CDR3 DNA is TGTGCCAGCAGGCGGGACAGTGGGACCTACAATGAGCAGTTCTTC. Encoded protein: CASRRDSGTYNEQFF.

The chain links TRBV5-1 to TRBJ2-3; TRBD1 is a possible D gene (7 bases). Germline lookup yields CDR1 SGHRS and CDR2 YFSETQ. V dropped 4 bases and J dropped 0 bases, with 15 bases sitting between them. The CDR3 consists of 16 residues. Here the CDR3 DNA reads TGCGCCAGCAGCAGGGGGGACAGTATTAGCACAGATACGCAGTATTTT. Translation gives CASSRGDSISTDTQYF.

The chain recombines TRBV29-1 with TRBJ2-7, with 11 bases identical to TRBD1. The V segment lost 6 bases and the J segment 4 bases; nucleotides outside the gene matches: 2. Germline assignment: CDR1 SQVTM and CDR2 ANQGSEA. The CDR3 is 12 amino acids. CDR3 sequence (DNA): TGCAGCGTCGGACAGGGGGCTTACGAGCAGTACTTC. Protein sequence: CSVGQGAYEQYF.

The V call is TRBV20-1, the J call TRBJ2-3; the D gene is possibly TRBD2 (6 bases). Germline-derived CDR1 and CDR2 are DFQATT and SNEGSKA (reference sequence). V was shortened by 0 bases and J by 6 bases, with 16 bases between the two germline ends. The CDR3 length is 15 residues. The CDR3 protein is CSARDPSGRGDTQYF. Written as DNA, the CDR3 is TGCAGTGCTAGAGATCCAAGCGGTCGGGGGGATACGCAGTATTTT.

This clonotype was seen more than once but under ten times. The gene calls are TRBV27 and TRBJ2-3, with TRBD1 matching over 8 bases. There are 14 residues in the CDR3. Trimming cost V 7 bases and J 8 bases; bases outside gene matches: 11. The germline gives CDR1 MNHEY, CDR2 SMNVEV (reference sequence). The CDR3 DNA is TGTGCCAGCACCTATGGGCAGGGGGCGGTTACGCAGTATTTT. Amino acid sequence: CASTYGQGAVTQYF.

The chain links TRBV2 to TRBJ2-5; 8 nucleotides agree with TRBD2. The ends lost 4 bases at V and 3 bases at J; junction bases unmatched: 1. The germline gives CDR1 SNHLY, CDR2 FYNNEI. The CDR3 runs 13 residues. CDR3 loop: CASSGSGEETQYF. The CDR3 DNA reads as TGTGCCAGCAGTGGTAGCGGGGAAGAGACCCAGTACTTC. The full variable domain, its missing parts supplied by reference TRBV2 and TRBJ2-5, is EPEVTQTPSHQVTQMGQEVILRCVPISNHLYFYWYRQILGQKVEFLVSFYNNEISEKSEIFDDQFSVERPDGSNFTLKIRSTKLEDSAMYFCASSGSGEETQYFGPGTRLLVL.

This clonotype turned up a few times. The J gene is TRBJ2-1, the V gene TRBV9; 7 bases line up with TRBD2. Germline lookup yields CDR1 SGDLS and CDR2 YYNGEE. The CDR3 consists of 16 residues. Trimming at V came to 0 bases and at J to 6 bases, leaving 9 bases not matched to a gene. CDR3 coding DNA: TGTGCCAGCAGCGTAGCCTCGCTAGCGGTCCCCAATGAGCAGTTCTTC. Translated, it gives CASSVASLAVPNEQFF.

This chain connects TRBV20-1 to TRBJ1-2; D gene uncertain. CDR1 is DFQATT and CDR2 is SNEGSKA in the germline V gene (reference sequence). V was trimmed by 3 bases and J by 0 bases, leaving 5 bases between them. This CDR3 region has 12 residues. CDR3 nucleotides: TGCAGTGCTAGGGCGGCTAACTATGGCTACACCTTC. Amino acids: CSARAANYGYTF.

The chain uses TRBV7-9 and TRBJ2-5; 7 nucleotides align to TRBD1. Germline CDR1 reads SEHNR; CDR2 reads FQNEAQ (reference sequence). V was clipped by 5 bases and J by 0 bases; unmatched bases: 6. The CDR3 is made up of 15 amino acids. CDR3: CASSGQVTYQETQYF. The DNA of the CDR3 is TGTGCCAGCAGCGGACAGGTTACGTACCAAGAGACCCAGTACTTC.

This clonotype was seen a few times. The chain combines TRBV6-2 or TRBV6-3 with TRBJ1-6; D not certain. Trimming cost V 6 bases and J 9 bases, with 12 bases left between them. CDR1 is MNHEY and CDR2 is SVGEGT in the germline V gene. The CDR3 is 13 amino acids. The CDR3 loop reads CASSSDGFSPLHF. CDR3 DNA sequence: TGTGCCAGCAGCTCTGACGGATTTTCACCCCTCCACTTT.

J is TRBJ2-1 and V is TRBV7-3; D remains ambiguous. The germline V gene encodes CDR1 SGHTA and CDR2 FQGTGA. V gave up 5 bases and J gave up 8 bases, with 16 bases separating them. This CDR3 spans 14 amino acids. CDR3 sequence reads: CASSTLGVPDEQFF. The CDR3 region has the DNA TGTGCCAGCAGCACATTGGGTGTGCCCGATGAGCAGTTCTTC.

This chain joins TRBV25-1 and TRBJ1-1, with D hard to call. Germline lookup yields CDR1 MGHDK and CDR2 SYGVNS. The CDR3 is 12 amino acids. Trimming stripped 1 base from V and 6 bases from J, with 6 bases between. The CDR3 DNA reads as TGTGCCAGCAGTGAATTCGGGCCTGAAGCTTTCTTT. Its protein is CASSEFGPEAFF.

The gene calls are TRBV12-3 or TRBV12-4 and TRBJ2-1; D gene uncertain. V shed 1 base and J shed 2 bases, with 6 bases lying between them. The CDR3 covers 14 residues. The CDR3 coding sequence is TGTGCCAGCAGTTTAGGCAACACCTACAATGAGCAGTTCTTC. This gives the protein CASSLGNTYNEQFF.

A few counts support this clonotype. This chain connects TRBV7-9 to TRBJ1-5; D is unclear. Germline CDR1 reads SEHNR; CDR2 reads FQNEAQ (reference sequence). V was cut by 0 bases and J by 5 bases, with 8 bases left in between. This CDR3 has 14 amino acids. CDR3 sequence reads: CASSLAGKHQPQHF. CDR3 DNA: TGTGCCAGCAGCTTAGCGGGGAAGCATCAGCCCCAGCATTTT.

The chain links TRBV6-5 to TRBJ1-4; D is undetermined. Trimming left V 10 bases short and J 2 bases short, with 11 bases between. Germline values: CDR1 MNHEY, CDR2 SVGAGI. This CDR3 has 13 amino acids. DNA for the CDR3: TGTGCCACCCGTGAGAGTACTAATGAAAAACTGTTTTTT. Residues: CATRESTNEKLFF.